A single sample is the source of the 29 T cell receptor beta chains below, sequenced in a study of regulatory dendritic cells for organ transplantation. Sorted T cells were CFSE-labeled and cultured four to five days with allogeneic regulatory or mature dendritic cells at 1:10. Their cognate antigens are unknown. The method was immunoSEQ multiplex PCR; TCRdb's version includes in-frame clones alone and lacks a portion of them. This table has roughly 9,300 clones, over 80% appearing once. The sample consisted of memory CD4+ T cells from blood cultured with dendritic cells. Regarding subset: CD45RO+ memory T cells. The receptors here all came from a human donor in good health.

The chain is built from TRBV25-1 and TRBJ1-1; TRBD1 matches 8 bases. V was pared by 3 bases and J by 4 bases, with 7 bases of the junction left unmatched. Germline CDR1 is MGHDK and CDR2 is SYGVNS. The CDR3 loop spans 15 amino acids. This chain's CDR3 is CASSDRTGISTEAFF. The CDR3 region has the DNA TGTGCCAGCAGTGATCGGACAGGGATCAGCACTGAAGCTTTCTTT. Variable domain in full (rest from reference TRBV25-1 and TRBJ1-1): EADIYQTPRYLVIGTGKKITLECSQTMGHDKMYWYQQDPGMELHLIHYSYGVNSTEKGDLSSESTVSRIRTEHFPLTLESARPSHTSQYLCASSDRTGISTEAFFGQGTRLTVV.

The chain links TRBV7-9 to TRBJ1-1; D gene uncertain. The germline CDR1 and CDR2 sequences are SEHNR and FQNEAQ (reference sequence). V lost 3 bases, J lost 4 bases, and 9 bases lay in between. The CDR3 runs to 13 residues. The CDR3 DNA is TGTGCCAGCAGCTTCGGTAGTGGCACTGAAGCTTTCTTT. Its translation is CASSFGSGTEAFF.

This clone was counted once. This chain connects TRBV5-4 to TRBJ2-1, with D possibly TRBD2 on 7 matching bases. The CDR3 totals 16 residues. Per germline, CDR1 SGHNT and CDR2 YYREEE (reference sequence). V was pared by 4 bases and J by 5 bases, with 19 bases between. The CDR3 spells CASSKPREGDNNEQFF. The CDR3 region has the DNA TGTGCCAGCAGCAAACCGAGGGAGGGGGATAACAATGAGCAGTTCTTC.

The chain uses TRBV27 and TRBJ2-2; D tentatively fits TRBD1 or TRBD2 (6 bases each). V was clipped by 10 bases and J by 5 bases, with 26 bases between them. This CDR3 comprises 17 residues. Per the germline V gene, CDR1 is MNHEY and CDR2 is SMNVEV (reference sequence). DNA for the CDR3: TGTGCCACTAGGAAGGGGGGAGAGTTGGTTTTTACCGGGGAGCTGTTTTTT. It translates to CATRKGGELVFTGELFF.

The J gene is TRBJ2-3, the V gene TRBV9; D gene ambiguous. Trimming cost V 0 bases and J 6 bases, with 8 bases left between them. The CDR3 consists of 13 residues. CDR1 is SGDLS and CDR2 is YYNGEE in the germline V gene. Here the CDR3 DNA reads TGTGCCAGCAGCGTAGTCTTCTGGGATACGCAGTATTTT. Its translation: CASSVVFWDTQYF.

The chain uses TRBV4-3 and TRBJ1-3, with no clear D. Germline CDR1 LGHNA, CDR2 YSLEER. This CDR3 spans 15 amino acids. The V end was cut by 0 bases, the J end by 4 bases, with 10 bases between. The CDR3 sequence: CASSQDLRWGNTIYF. The DNA of the CDR3 is TGCGCCAGCAGCCAAGATCTGAGGTGGGGAAACACCATATATTTT.

This clone was detected a few times. This chain joins TRBV2 and TRBJ1-2; a weak D match, TRBD1 (5 bases). Trimming left V 5 bases short and J 4 bases short, with 14 bases between. The germline V gene encodes CDR1 SNHLY and CDR2 FYNNEI. The CDR3 runs 14 residues. DNA of the CDR3: TGTGCCAGCAGTCCCCGGGACCCCCTCTATGGCTACACCTTC. It yields the protein CASSPRDPLYGYTF.

The rearrangement links TRBV4-2 to TRBJ1-2, with 7 bases matching TRBD1. The CDR3 covers 17 residues. The ends lost 4 bases at V and 2 bases at J; junction bases unmatched: 13. The germline V gene has CDR1 LGHNA and CDR2 YNFKEQ. CDR3: CASSPQEGDRLNYGYTF. For the CDR3, the DNA is TGTGCCAGCAGCCCACAAGAGGGGGACAGATTAAACTATGGCTACACCTTC.

This sequence joins TRBV30 and TRBJ2-6; possible D gene TRBD1, 6 bases. V was shortened by 3 bases and J by 0 bases, with 9 bases between the two germline ends. The CDR3 has 15 residues. The germline V gene has CDR1 GTSNPN and CDR2 SVGIG (reference sequence). The CDR3 spells CAWRGASSGANVLTF. In DNA, the CDR3 is TGTGCCTGGAGGGGGGCAAGCTCTGGGGCCAACGTCCTGACTTTC.

The rearrangement uses TRBV14 and TRBJ2-1; no clear D. The CDR3 consists of 13 residues. Trimming cost V 0 bases and J 8 bases, with 8 bases left between them. Germline CDR1 SGHDN, CDR2 FVKESK. The CDR3 loop reads CASSQDGRYEQFF. CDR3 nucleotides: TGTGCCAGCAGCCAAGACGGGCGCTATGAGCAGTTCTTC.

This sequence joins TRBV18 and TRBJ1-4, with 9 bases matching TRBD1. The CDR3 sequence is 16 residues long. The trim removed 6 bases at V and 7 bases at J, leaving 12 bases unmatched. Germline CDR1 is KGHSH and CDR2 is LQKENI. Written as DNA, the CDR3 is TGTGCCAGCTCCCTTGGGGAGGACAGGGGAGTTGAAAAACTGTTTTTT. This codes for CASSLGEDRGVEKLFF.

This clone was observed a single time. The chain has TRBV6-5 and TRBJ1-6; D may be TRBD1 (5 bases). The V and J ends lost 5 bases and 10 bases respectively, with 18 bases between them. CDR1 MNHEY and CDR2 SVGAGI come from the germline V gene. CDR3 length equals 15 residues. CDR3 region: CASSIRAHPGSPLHF. In nucleotides, the CDR3 is TGTGCCAGCAGTATCAGGGCCCACCCGGGGTCACCCCTCCACTTT.

The chain joins TRBV2 to TRBJ1-1; D is ambiguous. The CDR3 sequence is 17 residues long. Trimming took 1 base from V and 0 from J, leaving 15 bases between them. Germline V CDR1 and CDR2: SNHLY, FYNNEI. CDR3 nucleotide sequence: TGTGCCAGCAGTGAAGAGTTTGCGCTAAGGGTGAACACTGAAGCTTTCTTT. Encoded protein: CASSEEFALRVNTEAFF. The full variable domain, with the rest looked up from reference TRBV2 and TRBJ1-1, is EPEVTQTPSHQVTQMGQEVILRCVPISNHLYFYWYRQILGQKVEFLVSFYNNEISEKSEIFDDQFSVERPDGSNFTLKIRSTKLEDSAMYFCASSEEFALRVNTEAFFGQGTRLTVV.

The chain is built from TRBV7-3 and TRBJ2-1, with D unresolved. Trimming shortened V by 4 bases and J by 6 bases, and 13 bases separated the two germline ends. Germline values: CDR1 SGHTA, CDR2 FQGTGA. The CDR3 runs to 14 residues. The CDR3 reads CASSSQAGLNEQFF. CDR3 nucleotide sequence: TGTGCCAGCAGCTCTCAGGCCGGCCTCAATGAGCAGTTCTTC.

The chain carries TRBV7-6 and TRBJ2-1, with D tentatively TRBD2 (6 bases). Germline CDR1 SGHVS, CDR2 FNYEAQ. There are 15 residues in the CDR3. V lost 3 bases to trimming and J lost 0 bases, with 9 bases between them. The CDR3 DNA reads as TGTGCCAGCAGCTTTACGACTAGCTCCTACAATGAGCAGTTCTTC. Its translation is CASSFTTSSYNEQFF.

The chain carries TRBV4-1 and TRBJ1-3; tentatively, D is TRBD1 (5 bases). Germline V CDR1 and CDR2: MGHRA, YSYEKL. V was shortened by 5 bases and J by 1 base, with 18 bases between the two germline ends. The CDR3 extends over 17 amino acids. DNA for the CDR3: TGCGCCAGCAGCTCAACAGGTCAAAGGGGATCTGGAAACACCATATATTTT. Amino acid sequence: CASSSTGQRGSGNTIYF.

This chain connects TRBV13 to TRBJ1-2; D not resolved. The length of the CDR3 is 14 residues. The V and J ends lost 7 bases and 3 bases respectively, with 15 bases between them. Per the germline V gene, CDR1 is PRHDT and CDR2 is FYEKMQ (reference sequence). The CDR3 loop reads CASTKNGRHYGYTF. DNA for the CDR3: TGTGCCAGCACCAAAAACGGGCGTCACTATGGCTACACCTTC.

The rearrangement joins TRBV27 to TRBJ1-5; D not certain. The CDR3 has 15 amino acids. Looked up from germline, CDR1 is MNHEY and CDR2 is SMNVEV (reference sequence). The V end was cut by 5 bases, the J end by 1 base, with 12 bases between. The CDR3 is CASSEWRQSNQPQHF. In DNA form, the CDR3 reads TGTGCCAGCAGTGAATGGCGGCAAAGCAATCAGCCCCAGCATTTT.

A word on this clone: The junction shows a germline mismatch at one end, possibly a read error. The chain carries TRBV7-2 and TRBJ2-1; possible D gene TRBD2, 5 bases. This CDR3 region has 13 residues. The germline gives CDR1 SGHTA, CDR2 FQGNSA. CDR3 nucleotide sequence: TGTGCCAGCAGCTTAGCGCGGGCGGACGTGGAGGTCTTC. Encoded protein: CASSLARADVEVF.

The rearrangement links TRBV6-5 to TRBJ1-6; D remains ambiguous. The CDR3 sequence is 12 residues long. Trimming removed 2 bases at V and 10 bases at J, with 6 bases between. Germline CDR1 and CDR2: MNHEY and SVGAGI. CDR3 amino acids: CASSYMGSPLHF. CDR3 in DNA: TGTGCCAGCAGTTACATGGGGTCACCCCTCCACTTT.

This chain links TRBV5-6 with TRBJ2-4, with TRBD2 matching 11 bases. The ends lost 0 bases at V and 2 bases at J; junction bases unmatched: 10. CDR3 size: 19 residues. The germline CDR1 and CDR2 sequences are SGHDT and YYEEEE. CDR3 DNA: TGTGCCAGCAGCTTGGTCGATAGCGGGGGGGCAACGACCAAAAACATTCAGTACTTC. Translated, it gives CASSLVDSGGATTKNIQYF.

The sample holds a few counts of this clone. The chain is built from TRBV4-2 and TRBJ2-7; 7 nucleotides line up with TRBD2. The V gene's germline CDR1 is LGHNA and CDR2 YNFKEQ. There are 16 residues in the CDR3. After removal of 1 base from V and 5 bases from J, the junction contained 11 bases not matched to a gene. The DNA for the CDR3 is TGTGCCAGCAGCCAAGGGCGGGCTAGCGGAGGTCACGAGCAGTACTTC. As protein: CASSQGRASGGHEQYF.

The chain couples TRBV7-6 to TRBJ2-2; D possibly corresponds to TRBD1 (5 bases). CDR3 length: 14 amino acids. Germline V gene sequence: CDR1 SGHVS, CDR2 FNYEAQ. The V end was cut by 6 bases, the J end by 6 bases, with 14 bases between. The CDR3 is CASSFGAFSGELFF. The DNA for the CDR3 is TGTGCCAGCAGTTTTGGGGCCTTCTCCGGGGAGCTGTTTTTT. Based on the CDR3 plus reference TRBV7-6 and TRBJ2-2, the full variable domain is GAGVSQSPRYKVTKRGQDVALRCDPISGHVSLYWYRQALGQGPEFLTYFNYEAQQDKSGLPNDRFSAERPEGSISTLTIQRTEQRDSAMYRCASSFGAFSGELFFGEGSRLTVL.

V usage is TRBV30 and J usage is TRBJ2-5, with unresolved D. The V gene's germline CDR1 is GTSNPN and CDR2 SVGIG (reference sequence). Trimming stripped 2 bases from V and 4 bases from J, with 8 bases between. This CDR3 region has 12 residues. CDR3 sequence: CAWSRSRETQYF. CDR3 bases: TGTGCCTGGAGTCGTTCGCGAGAGACCCAGTACTTC.

The chain is built from TRBV27 and TRBJ1-2, with 10 positions matching TRBD1. The germline V gene has CDR1 MNHEY and CDR2 SMNVEV (reference sequence). The CDR3 has 12 residues. V lost 7 bases and J lost 9; bases outside the gene matches: 5. Written as DNA, the CDR3 is TGTGCCAGCAAGACAGGGGGCTCGAGCTACACCTTC. Protein: CASKTGGSSYTF.

This clone has a single count. The V and J genes are TRBV4-1 and TRBJ2-1; 8 nucleotides align to TRBD1. CDR1 and CDR2 (germline): MGHRA, YSYEKL. Germline trimming cut 3 bases from V and 6 bases from J; bases unmatched to any gene: 13. CDR3 length equals 17 residues. This CDR3 reads CASSHRQGRRTPNEQFF. Written as DNA, the CDR3 is TGCGCCAGCAGCCATCGACAGGGGCGACGCACCCCCAATGAGCAGTTCTTC.

This sequence joins TRBV6-5 and TRBJ1-1, with no clear D. The CDR3 totals 14 residues. V was pared by 6 bases and J by 0 bases, with 11 bases between. In germline, CDR1 is MNHEY, CDR2 SVGAGI. CDR3: CASRRVSLNTEAFF. The DNA for the CDR3 is TGTGCCAGCAGGCGAGTCTCACTGAACACTGAAGCTTTCTTT.

The chain uses TRBV15 and TRBJ1-5; no definite D call. Between the trimmed V and J ends, which lost 2 bases and 7 bases, there was a span of 15 bases. There are 15 residues in the CDR3. Germline CDR1 LNHNV, CDR2 YYDKDF (reference sequence). The CDR3 spells CATSRSNSGEQPQHF. DNA for the CDR3: TGTGCCACCAGCAGAAGTAACAGTGGTGAGCAGCCCCAGCATTTT. The whole variable domain, remainder taken from reference TRBV15 and TRBJ1-5, is DAMVIQNPRYQVTQFGKPVTLSCSQTLNHNVMYWYQQKSSQAPKLLFHYYDKDFNNEADTPDNFQSRRPNTSFCFLDIRSPGLGDTAMYLCATSRSNSGEQPQHFGDGTRLSIL.

The V gene is TRBV7-3, the J gene TRBJ2-1; the match to TRBD1 covers 9 bases. The CDR3 loop spans 16 amino acids. The germline V gene has CDR1 SGHTA and CDR2 FQGTGA. With V trimmed by 2 bases and J by 6 bases, 8 bases remained unmatched. CDR3 in DNA: TGTGCCAGCAGCTTACGAGACAGGGGGGTTTTCAATGAGCAGTTCTTC. This encodes CASSLRDRGVFNEQFF.